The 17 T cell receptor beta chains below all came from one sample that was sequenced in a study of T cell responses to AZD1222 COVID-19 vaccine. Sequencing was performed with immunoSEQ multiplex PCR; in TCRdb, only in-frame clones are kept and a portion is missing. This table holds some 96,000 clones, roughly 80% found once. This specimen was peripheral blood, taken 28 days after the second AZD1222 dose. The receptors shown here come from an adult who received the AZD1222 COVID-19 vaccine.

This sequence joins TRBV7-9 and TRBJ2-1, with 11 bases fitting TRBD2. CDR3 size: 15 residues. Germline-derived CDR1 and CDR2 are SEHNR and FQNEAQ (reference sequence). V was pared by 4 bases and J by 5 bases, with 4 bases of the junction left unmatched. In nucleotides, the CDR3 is TGTGCCAGCAGCTCCACTAGCGGGGGTAACAATGAGCAGTTCTTC. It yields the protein CASSSTSGGNNEQFF. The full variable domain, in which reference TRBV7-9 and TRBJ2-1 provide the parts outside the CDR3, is DTGVSQNPRHKITKRGQNVTFRCDPISEHNRLYWYRQTLGQGPEFLTYFQNEAQLEKSRLLSDRFSAERPKGSFSTLEIQRTEQGDSAMYLCASSSTSGGNNEQFFGPGTRLTVL.

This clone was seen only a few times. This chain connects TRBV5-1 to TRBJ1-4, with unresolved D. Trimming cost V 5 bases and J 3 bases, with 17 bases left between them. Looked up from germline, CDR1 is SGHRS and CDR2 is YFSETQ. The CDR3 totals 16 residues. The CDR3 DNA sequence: TGCGCCAGCAGAGTTTCCTCAAGGATGGCTAATGAAAAACTGTTTTTT. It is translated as CASRVSSRMANEKLFF.

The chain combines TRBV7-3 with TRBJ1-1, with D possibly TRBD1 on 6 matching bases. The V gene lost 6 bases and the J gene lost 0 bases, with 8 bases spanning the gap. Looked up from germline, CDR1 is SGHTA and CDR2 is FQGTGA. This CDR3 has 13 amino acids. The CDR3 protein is CASRKGVNTEAFF. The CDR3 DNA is TGTGCCAGCAGAAAGGGGGTGAACACTGAAGCTTTCTTT.

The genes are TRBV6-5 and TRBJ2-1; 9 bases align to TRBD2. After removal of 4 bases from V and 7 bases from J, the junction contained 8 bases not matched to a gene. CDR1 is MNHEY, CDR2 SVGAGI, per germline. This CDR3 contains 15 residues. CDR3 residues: CASSFLAGERNEQFF. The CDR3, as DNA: TGTGCCAGCAGTTTTTTAGCGGGAGAGAGGAATGAGCAGTTCTTC.

CDR3 in amino acids: CASSLDRTANTGELFF. CDR3 bases: TGTGCCAGCAGCTTAGACAGGACAGCGAACACCGGGGAGCTGTTTTTT. V gene TRBV7-3 combines with J gene TRBJ2-2, with D perhaps TRBD1 (6 bases). The germline gives CDR1 SGHTA, CDR2 FQGTGA. The V end lost 2 bases, the J end lost 0 bases, and 10 bases lay between the germline ends. The CDR3 runs to 16 residues.

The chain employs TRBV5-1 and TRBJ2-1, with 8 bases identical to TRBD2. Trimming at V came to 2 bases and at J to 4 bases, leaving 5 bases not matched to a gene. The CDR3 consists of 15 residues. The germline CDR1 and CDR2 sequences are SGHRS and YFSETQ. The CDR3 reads CASSLRGGDYNEQFF. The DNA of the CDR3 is TGCGCCAGCAGCTTACGGGGGGGTGATTACAATGAGCAGTTCTTC.

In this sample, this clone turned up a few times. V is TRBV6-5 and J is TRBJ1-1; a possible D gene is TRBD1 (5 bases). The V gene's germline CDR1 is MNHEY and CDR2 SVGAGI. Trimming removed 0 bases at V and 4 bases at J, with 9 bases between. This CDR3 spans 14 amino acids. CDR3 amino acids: CASSYSGGGTEAFF. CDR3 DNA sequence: TGTGCCAGCAGTTACTCGGGGGGAGGCACTGAAGCTTTCTTT.

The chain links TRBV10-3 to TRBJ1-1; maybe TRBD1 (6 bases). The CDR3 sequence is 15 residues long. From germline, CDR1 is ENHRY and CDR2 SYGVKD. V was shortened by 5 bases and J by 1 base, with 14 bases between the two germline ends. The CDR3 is CAISPVGGPNTEAFF. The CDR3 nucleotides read TGTGCCATCAGTCCGGTAGGGGGACCGAACACTGAAGCTTTCTTT.

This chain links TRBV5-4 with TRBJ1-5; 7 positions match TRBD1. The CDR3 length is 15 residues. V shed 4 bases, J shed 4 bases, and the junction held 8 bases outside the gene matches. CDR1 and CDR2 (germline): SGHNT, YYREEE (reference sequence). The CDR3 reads CASSQTGLGNQPQHF. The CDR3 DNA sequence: TGTGCCAGCAGCCAGACAGGGTTAGGGAATCAGCCCCAGCATTTT.

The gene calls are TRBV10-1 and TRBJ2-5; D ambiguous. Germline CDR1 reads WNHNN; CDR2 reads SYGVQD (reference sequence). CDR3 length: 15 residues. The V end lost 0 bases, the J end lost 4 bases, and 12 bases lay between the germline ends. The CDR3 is CASSESGRTAETQYF. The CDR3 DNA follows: TGCGCCAGCAGTGAGTCAGGACGGACGGCAGAGACCCAGTACTTC.

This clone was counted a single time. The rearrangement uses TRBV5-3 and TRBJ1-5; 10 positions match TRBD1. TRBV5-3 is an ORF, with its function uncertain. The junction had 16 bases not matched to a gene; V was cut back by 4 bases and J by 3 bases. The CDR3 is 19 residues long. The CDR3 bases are TGTGCCAGAAGCCTGGGGGACAGGGGAACGGTGGAGTACAATCAGCCCCAGCATTTT. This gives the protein CARSLGDRGTVEYNQPQHF.

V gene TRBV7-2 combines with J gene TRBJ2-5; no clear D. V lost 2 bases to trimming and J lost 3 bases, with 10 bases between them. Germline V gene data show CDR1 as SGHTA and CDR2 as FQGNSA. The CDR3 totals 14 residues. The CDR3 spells CASSLYSTEETQYF. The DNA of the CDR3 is TGTGCCAGCAGCTTATATAGTACAGAAGAGACCCAGTACTTC.

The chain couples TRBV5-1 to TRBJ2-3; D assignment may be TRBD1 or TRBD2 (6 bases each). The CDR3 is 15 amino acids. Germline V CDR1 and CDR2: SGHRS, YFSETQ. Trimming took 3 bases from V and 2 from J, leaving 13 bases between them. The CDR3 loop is CASSWGRGATDTQYF. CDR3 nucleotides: TGCGCCAGCAGCTGGGGAAGGGGGGCCACAGATACGCAGTATTTT.

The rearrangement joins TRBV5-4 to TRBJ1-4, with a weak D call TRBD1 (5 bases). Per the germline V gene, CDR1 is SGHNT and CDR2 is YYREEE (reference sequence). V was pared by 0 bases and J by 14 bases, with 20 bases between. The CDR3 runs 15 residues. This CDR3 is CASSLAGRAPESLFF. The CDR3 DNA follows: TGTGCCAGCAGCTTGGCGGGCAGGGCCCCCGAATCGCTGTTTTTT.

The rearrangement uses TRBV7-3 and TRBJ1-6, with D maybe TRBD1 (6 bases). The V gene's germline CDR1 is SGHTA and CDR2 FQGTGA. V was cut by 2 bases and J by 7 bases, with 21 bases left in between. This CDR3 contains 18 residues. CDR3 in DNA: TGTGCCAGCAGCTTACGGGGCCAGGGGACCGGGGGAAATTCACCCCTCCACTTT. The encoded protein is CASSLRGQGTGGNSPLHF. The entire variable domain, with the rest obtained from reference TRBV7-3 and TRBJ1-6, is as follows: GAGVSQTPSNKVTEKGKYVELRCDPISGHTALYWYRQSLGQGPEFLIYFQGTGAADDSGLPNDRFFAVRPEGSVSTLKIQRTERGDSAVYLCASSLRGQGTGGNSPLHFGNGTRLTVT.

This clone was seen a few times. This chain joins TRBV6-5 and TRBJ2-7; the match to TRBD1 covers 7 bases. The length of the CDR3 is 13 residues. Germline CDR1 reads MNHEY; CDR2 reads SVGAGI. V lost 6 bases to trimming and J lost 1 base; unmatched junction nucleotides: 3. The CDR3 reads CASRGQVSYEQYF. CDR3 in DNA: TGTGCCAGCAGAGGACAGGTTTCCTACGAGCAGTACTTC.

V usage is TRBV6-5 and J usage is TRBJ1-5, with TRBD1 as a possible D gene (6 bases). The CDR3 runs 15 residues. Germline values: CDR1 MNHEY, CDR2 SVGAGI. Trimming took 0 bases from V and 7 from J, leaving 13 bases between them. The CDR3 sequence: CASSYSGDGGQPQHF. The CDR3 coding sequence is TGTGCCAGCAGTTACTCGGGAGATGGGGGCCAGCCCCAGCATTTT.